These T cell receptor beta chains were read from a single sample in a study of identical twins. TCRdb reprocessed the 5' RACE reads with MiXCR, giving one entry per CDR3 protein. The table lists 430,000 or so distinct CDR3 sequences, roughly 24% of them singletons. This sample also appeared in a second study, on T cells expressing NK-cell markers.

Specimen: CD4+ T cells sorted from blood. These receptors all stem from a young woman in good health. CDR3s include the opening cysteine and the closing phenylalanine or tryptophan. A D gene is named only where the DNA matches it firmly. The listing skips clone size in some rows; elsewhere it reads once, few, many or a size class.

TRBJ2-5,.,TRBV6-1,.,CASRQTPLGETQYF,TGTGCCAGCAGACAGACGCCATTAGGGGAGACCCAGTACTTC
TRBJ2-3,TRBD2,TRBV27,.,CASSTRTSGSPDTQYF,TGTGCCAGCAGTACGCGGACTAGCGGGAGCCCAGATACGCAGTATTTT
TRBJ2-3,.,TRBV29-1,.,CSVVMGGDTQYF,TGCAGCGTTGTAATGGGAGGCGATACGCAGTATTTT
TRBJ2-2,.,TRBV5-1,few,CASSFAVANTGELFF,TGCGCCAGCAGCTTCGCTGTCGCGAACACCGGGGAGCTGTTTTTT
TRBJ2-5,.,TRBV4-3,few,CASSQDYAETQYF,TGCGCCAGCAGCCAAGATTATGCAGAGACCCAGTACTTC
TRBJ2-1,TRBD2,TRBV5-6,.,CASSLDGGSYYNEQFF,TGTGCCAGCAGCTTGGACGGCGGGAGTTACTACAATGAGCAGTTCTTC
TRBJ2-7,.,TRBV25-1,few,CASTLAGVSEQYF,TGTGCCAGCACCCTGGCAGGGGTGTCCGAGCAGTACTTC
TRBJ2-2,TRBD1,TRBV5-1,once,CASRYTGTGGPGELFF,TGCGCCAGCAGATACACCGGGACAGGGGGCCCCGGGGAGCTGTTTTTT
TRBJ2-2,TRBD1,TRBV5-1,.,CASSPIGTENTGELFF,TGCGCCAGCAGCCCTATTGGGACAGAAAACACCGGGGAGCTGTTTTTT
TRBJ2-2,.,TRBV6-1,once,CASSIKYGSNTGELFF,TGTGCCAGCAGTATCAAATACGGGTCGAACACCGGGGAGCTGTTTTTT
TRBJ1-2,.,TRBV2,few,CSSLRDLGYTF,TGTTCCTCCCTAAGGGATTTGGGCTACACCTTC
TRBJ1-2,.,TRBV6-1,.,CASSWGRGYGYTF,TGTGCCAGCAGCTGGGGACGGGGGTATGGCTACACCTTC
TRBJ1-5,.,TRBV5-6,many,CASSLGVSNQPQHF,TGTGCCAGCAGCTTGGGAGTGAGCAATCAGCCCCAGCATTTT
TRBJ2-1,.,TRBV10-3,.,CAIRGGLVYNEQFF,TGTGCCATCAGAGGGGGACTCGTCTACAATGAGCAGTTCTTC
TRBJ2-3,.,TRBV12-3/TRBV12-4,many,CASRLTDTQYF,TGTGCCAGCAGGCTAACAGATACGCAGTATTTT
TRBJ2-5,.,TRBV20-1,.,CSARDPRGVETQYF,TGCAGTGCTAGAGATCCTAGGGGTGTAGAGACCCAGTACTTC
TRBJ2-1,.,TRBV10-2,.,CASRPGTLNNEQFF,TGCGCCAGCAGGCCCGGGACGCTAAACAATGAGCAGTTCTTC
TRBJ2-7,TRBD1,TRBV27,.,CASSLRTGEIYEQYF,TGTGCCAGCAGTCTACGGACAGGAGAGATCTACGAGCAGTACTTC
TRBJ1-1,.,TRBV9,few,CASSSRGENTEAFF,TGTGCCAGCAGCTCGAGGGGTGAGAACACTGAAGCTTTCTTT
TRBJ2-5,.,TRBV3-1,.,CASSLLVLKETQYF,TGTGCCAGCAGCCTACTGGTACTGAAAGAGACCCAGTACTTC
TRBJ1-2,.,TRBV11-2,many,CASSLDMGNYGYTF,TGTGCCAGCAGCTTAGATATGGGGAACTATGGCTACACCTTC
TRBJ1-1,.,TRBV10-3,.,CAISEQGYTEAFF,TGTGCCATCAGTGAACAGGGCTACACTGAAGCTTTCTTT
TRBJ2-7,.,TRBV7-9,few,CASSSTPGQRSYEQYF,TGTGCCAGCAGCTCTACACCGGGACAACGCTCCTACGAGCAGTACTTC
TRBJ2-3,TRBD2,TRBV7-9,few,CASSFGLAADTQYF,TGTGCCAGCAGTTTTGGACTAGCGGCCGATACGCAGTATTTT
TRBJ1-2,.,TRBV20-1,.,CSATAGFRGYTF,TGCAGTGCGACCGCAGGGTTTCGGGGCTACACCTTC
TRBJ2-2,.,TRBV10-3,few,CATRDSEANTGELFF,TGTGCCACACGGGACTCCGAGGCGAACACCGGGGAGCTGTTTTTT
TRBJ2-3,.,TRBV5-1,many,CASSLVADTQYF,TGTGCCAGCAGCTTAGTAGCAGATACGCAGTATTTT
TRBJ1-1,.,TRBV5-1,.,CASSSTGSWTEAFF,TGCGCCAGCAGCTCTACAGGGTCATGGACTGAAGCTTTCTTT
TRBJ2-5,.,TRBV12-3/TRBV12-4,.,CASSLIGTLAETQYF,TGTGCCAGCAGTTTAATCGGGACCCTGGCCGAGACCCAGTACTTC
TRBJ2-1,TRBD1,TRBV3-1,.,CASSLTGTAYNEQFF,TGTGCCAGCAGCCTAACCGGGACAGCATACAATGAGCAGTTCTTC
TRBJ2-1,TRBD2,TRBV20-1,.,CSALLAGGPGEQFF,TGCAGTGCTTTACTAGCGGGGGGGCCGGGGGAGCAGTTCTTC
TRBJ2-6,.,TRBV5-1,.,CASSLVGGSSSGANVLTF,TGCGCCAGCAGCTTGGTTGGGGGCTCAAGCTCTGGGGCCAACGTCCTGACTTTC
TRBJ1-2,TRBD1,TRBV12-3/TRBV12-4,.,CASSPQGDGYTF,TGTGCCAGCAGTCCGCAGGGGGATGGCTACACCTTC
TRBJ2-6,.,TRBV5-5,.,CASSRGRGGANVLTF,TGTGCCAGCAGTCGTGGCCGAGGTGGGGCCAACGTCCTGACTTTC
TRBJ2-2,TRBD1,TRBV6-5,.,CASSHARGQGRTGELFF,TGTGCCAGCAGTCACGCCCGCGGACAGGGTCGAACCGGGGAGCTGTTTTTT
TRBJ2-3,TRBD2,TRBV11-3,.,CASSSGQGLASTDTQYF,TGTGCCAGCAGCTCAGGACAGGGACTAGCGAGCACAGATACGCAGTATTTT
TRBJ1-1,TRBD1,TRBV4-3,few,CASSPLPDRGDTEAFF,TGCGCCAGCAGCCCTCTTCCCGACAGGGGTGACACTGAAGCTTTCTTT
TRBJ1-2,.,TRBV5-6,.,CASSAGGTGYTF,TGTGCCAGCAGTGCCGGCGGTACGGGCTACACCTTC
TRBJ2-1,TRBD2,TRBV19,.,CASSISGTEQFF,TGTGCCAGTAGTATTAGCGGGACTGAGCAGTTCTTC